This TCR beta chain comes out of a study of shared T cell receptors in the human thymus. V gave up 6 bases and J gave up 0 bases; unmatched junction bases: 9. Germline values: CDR1 MNHNY, CDR2 SVGAGI (reference sequence). This CDR3 contains 16 residues. Sequenced by immunoSEQ multiplex PCR; TCRdb stores in-frame clones only, minus some. The sample has about 660,000 clones; about 89% are singletons. This clone was found once. These data were also reused for a study on human thymus T cells. That paper adds: Resections that were taken during corrective heart surgery supplied the thymus tissue. An apparent bias in V and J gene usage was seen in thymic and blood repertoires. A high degree of thymic repertoire overlap among unrelated individuals was reported in related research.

The rearrangement joins TRBV6-6 to TRBJ1-2; 8 nucleotides match TRBD1. The sample taken for sequencing was thymocytes. This TCR was recovered from a boy less than two years old with a congenital heart defect. CDR3 sequence: CASRPGTGKANYGYTF. The CDR3 DNA follows: TGTGCCAGCAGGCCCGGGACAGGCAAAGCTAACTATGGCTACACCTTC.